These 31 T cell receptor beta chains were all obtained from the same sample, sequenced in a study of T-cell reconstitution after alpha-beta-depleted transplantation in children. A library of TCRbeta sequences, prepared with unique molecular identifiers, was generated. TCRdb fed the PCR reads into MiXCR, producing one record per CDR3 protein. The table lists about 260,000 distinct CDR3 sequences, roughly 8% of them singletons, with roughly 5.8% in the top ten. The input for sequencing was PBMCs, mostly from graft donor cells, taken 180 days after TCRalphabeta/CD19-depleted stem cell transplant. The source of these receptors is a male patient younger than 18 who had a stem cell transplant for acute lymphoblastic leukemia, so the T cells may come from the graft donor.

This clonotype was counted many times. The CDR3: CASSYSPGLGNSYEQYF. CDR3 in DNA: TGTGCCAGCAGTTACTCGCCTGGCTTGGGCAACTCCTACGAGCAGTACTTC. The V gene is TRBV6-5, the J gene TRBJ2-7, with D unclear. Trimming cost V 0 bases and J 0 bases, with 15 bases left between them. CDR3 length: 17 residues. Looked up from germline, CDR1 is MNHEY and CDR2 is SVGAGI.

In this sample, this clonotype turned up many times. This rearrangement joins TRBV12-3 or TRBV12-4 to TRBJ2-5; no clear D. Trimming took 5 bases from V and 3 from J, leaving 13 bases between them. The length of the CDR3 is 14 residues. CDR3 nucleotides: TGTGCCAGCAGTACTTTCGATCGCGAAGAGACCCAGTACTTC. It is translated as CASSTFDREETQYF.

A word on this clonotype: This clone may be a read error of a much larger clone one base away. The J gene is TRBJ2-1, the V gene TRBV11-2; the D is unclear. The V gene lost 3 bases and the J gene lost 0 bases, with 3 bases spanning the gap. The CDR3 totals 13 residues. Germline V gene data show CDR1 as SGHAT and CDR2 as FQNNGV. CDR3 in DNA: TGTGCCAGCAGCTTCCTCTCCTACAATGAGCAGTTCTTC. Translation: CASSFLSYNEQFF.

This clonotype came up a few times. CDR3 DNA: TGTGCCAGCAGCTCTCAGACAGGGGTCGGGAATCAGCCCCAGCATTTT. Protein sequence: CASSSQTGVGNQPQHF. This chain joins TRBV11-2 and TRBJ1-5, with 8 bases fitting TRBD1. There are 16 residues in the CDR3. Germline CDR1 SGHAT, CDR2 FQNNGV. V gave up 4 bases and J gave up 4 bases; unmatched junction bases: 9.

In its sample, this clonotype was seen once. The rearrangement uses TRBV6-2 or TRBV6-3 and TRBJ1-5; tentative D call: TRBD1 (6 bases). V was shortened by 4 bases and J by 4 bases, with 14 bases between the two germline ends. The length of the CDR3 is 15 residues. Germline assignment: CDR1 MNHEY and CDR2 SVGEGT. In DNA, the CDR3 is TGTGCCAGCAGTTCCCAGGGGAGGATGAATCAGCCCCAGCATTTT. It specifies CASSSQGRMNQPQHF.

The table lists this clonotype with many counts. V and J are TRBV4-3 and TRBJ2-4; no firm D call. Germline CDR1 LGHNA, CDR2 YSLEER. CDR3 length: 17 amino acids. V was pared by 0 bases and J by 0 bases, with 12 bases between. Written as DNA, the CDR3 is TGCGCCAGCAGCCAAGATCGAAGCTCCGTAGCCAAAAACATTCAGTACTTC. Amino acids: CASSQDRSSVAKNIQYF.

This clonotype was found a few times. This rearrangement joins TRBV6-5 to TRBJ1-5; 7 nucleotides align to TRBD1. The germline gives CDR1 MNHEY, CDR2 SVGAGI. CDR3 length: 16 amino acids. J gave up 7 bases and V 5 bases, and 14 bases lay outside the gene matches. The CDR3 DNA sequence: TGTGCCAGCAGTAACAGACCTCAGGGGGAGAGGCAGCCCCAGCATTTT. Residues: CASSNRPQGERQPQHF.

The sample holds many counts of this clonotype. The chain has TRBV6-2 or TRBV6-3 and TRBJ2-7; 15 nucleotides align to TRBD2. In germline, CDR1 is MNHEY, CDR2 SVGEGT. This CDR3 is 15 amino acids long. Trimming cost V 2 bases and J 7 bases; bases outside gene matches: 3. DNA of the CDR3: TGTGCCAGCAGTTACGGGACTAGCGGGAGGCATGAGCAGTACTTC. As protein: CASSYGTSGRHEQYF.

With regard to this clonotype: A much bigger clone sits one base away, suggesting this may be a read error. The chain links TRBV6-1 to TRBJ2-2; weak D call: TRBD2 (5 bases). The germline V gene has CDR1 MNHNS and CDR2 SASEGT. There are 14 residues in the CDR3. The CDR3 coding sequence is TGTCCCAGCAGACTATCTCCGAACACCGGGGAGCTGTTTTTT. Translated, it gives CPSRLSPNTGELFF.

This clonotype was counted many times. This sequence joins TRBV28 and TRBJ2-4; 8 positions agree with TRBD2. In germline, CDR1 is MDHEN, CDR2 SYDVKM. The trim removed 6 bases at V and 0 bases at J, leaving 13 bases unmatched. The CDR3 extends over 18 amino acids. The CDR3 spells CASRPRGGSLIAKNIQYF. CDR3 nucleotides: TGTGCCAGCAGACCCCGGGGGGGCTCCCTCATAGCCAAAAACATTCAGTACTTC.

This clonotype was seen repeatedly, ten times or more. The chain links TRBV11-2 to TRBJ2-7; 12 bases map to TRBD1. Germline trimming cut 3 bases from V and 7 bases from J; bases unmatched to any gene: 4. Germline-derived CDR1 and CDR2 are SGHAT and FQNNGV. CDR3 size: 14 residues. The CDR3 loop reads CASSLGQGAWEQYF. In DNA, the CDR3 is TGTGCCAGCAGCTTGGGACAGGGGGCTTGGGAGCAGTACTTC.

The sample holds many counts of this clonotype. The rearrangement joins TRBV29-1 to TRBJ2-1; 11 bases match TRBD2. The V segment lost 2 bases and the J segment 4 bases; nucleotides outside the gene matches: 4. Germline loops: CDR1 SQVTM, CDR2 ANQGSEA. CDR3 length: 15 residues. The CDR3 loop is CSVELLAGGYNEQFF. CDR3 coding DNA: TGCAGCGTTGAATTGCTAGCGGGAGGATACAATGAGCAGTTCTTC.

This clonotype was picked up many times. The CDR3 coding sequence is TGCAGTGCTAGCGGGGGAGTAAACACCGGGGAGCTGTTTTTT. It specifies CSASGGVNTGELFF. The V call is TRBV20-1, the J call TRBJ2-2, with D tentatively TRBD2 (6 bases). CDR1 is DFQATT and CDR2 is SNEGSKA in the germline V gene (reference sequence). V shed 3 bases and J shed 2 bases, with 10 bases lying between them. This CDR3 spans 14 amino acids.

Only one count was recorded for this clonotype. This clone may be a read error of a much larger clone one base away. The V and J genes are TRBV21-1 and TRBJ2-5; the table's D call, TRBD1, has no DNA check behind it. TRBV21-1 is annotated as a pseudogene. The CDR3 totals 15 residues. The CDR3 loop reads CASSKEFRGQEPQYF. The CDR3 DNA follows: TGTGCCAGCAGCAAGGAGTTCAGGGGGCAAGAGCCCCAGTACTTC.

This clonotype was observed many times. The chain carries TRBV4-2 and TRBJ2-1, with D unclear. V shed 6 bases and J shed 9 bases, with 15 bases lying between them. The length of the CDR3 is 13 residues. The germline CDR1 and CDR2 sequences are LGHNA and YNFKEQ. In nucleotides, the CDR3 is TGTGCCAGCAGTCGAGATACGTGGCGTGAGCAGTTCTTC. Translated: CASSRDTWREQFF.

This clonotype has at least ten counts. V gene TRBV6-5 combines with J gene TRBJ2-2; unclear D gene. The CDR3 sequence is 18 residues long. V shed 4 bases and J shed 1 base, with 19 bases lying between them. The germline V gene has CDR1 MNHEY and CDR2 SVGAGI. CDR3 sequence (DNA): TGTGCCAGCAGTTCCTCTTTGGGCCGGGCCCTGAACACCGGGGAGCTGTTTTTT. It encodes CASSSSLGRALNTGELFF.

This clonotype has ten or more counts. This sequence joins TRBV20-1 and TRBJ2-5, with TRBD1 as a possible D gene (6 bases). Germline V gene sequence: CDR1 DFQATT, CDR2 SNEGSKA (reference sequence). With 3 bases removed from V and 1 base from J, the gap between germline ends came to 24 bases. This CDR3 contains 18 residues. The CDR3 region has the DNA TGCAGTGCTAGTACCAGACAGGACTCTTACACCTTCCAAGAGACCCAGTACTTC. This translates into CSASTRQDSYTFQETQYF.

The table lists this clonotype with many counts. The chain employs TRBV7-9 and TRBJ1-1; TRBD1 aligns across 8 bases. This CDR3 has 11 amino acids. Per germline, CDR1 SEHNR and CDR2 FQNEAQ (reference sequence). This chain's CDR3 is CAFQGATEAFF. As DNA, the CDR3 is TGTGCATTCCAGGGGGCCACTGAAGCTTTCTTT.

This clonotype was found many times. This sequence joins TRBV15 and TRBJ1-2; 10 nucleotides agree with TRBD1. This CDR3 is built from 16 residues. With 5 bases clipped from V and 2 bases from J, the junction kept 8 bases outside the gene matches. From germline, CDR1 is LNHNV and CDR2 YYDKDF (reference sequence). This CDR3 reads CATSLGGQGRNYGYTF. The CDR3 coding sequence is TGTGCCACCAGCCTGGGGGGACAGGGGAGGAACTATGGCTACACCTTC. Full variable domain (rest looked up from reference TRBV15 and TRBJ1-2): DAMVIQNPRYQVTQFGKPVTLSCSQTLNHNVMYWYQQKSSQAPKLLFHYYDKDFNNEADTPDNFQSRRPNTSFCFLDIRSPGLGDTAMYLCATSLGGQGRNYGYTFGSGTRLTVV.

This clonotype came up a few times. CDR3 in amino acids: CASSRGPGEWESFF. The DNA for the CDR3 is TGTGCCAGCAGCCGCGGCCCCGGGGAATGGGAGTCGTTCTTC. V usage is TRBV4-2 and J usage is TRBJ2-1; D is possibly TRBD2 (5 bases). V shed 4 bases and J shed 15 bases, with 22 bases lying between them. Germline V CDR1 and CDR2: LGHNA, YNFKEQ. This CDR3 contains 14 residues.

This clonotype was found many times. J is TRBJ1-3 and V is TRBV18; perhaps TRBD1 as D (6 bases). This CDR3 has 15 amino acids. Trimming took 10 bases from V and 3 from J, leaving 19 bases between them. CDR1 is KGHSH and CDR2 is LQKENI in the germline V gene. This CDR3 reads CATTRGTSFGNTIYF. As DNA, the CDR3 is TGTGCCACAACACGGGGGACATCCTTTGGAAACACCATATATTTT.

This clonotype was counted a few times. CDR3 amino acids: CASSQDTGTAGANVLTF. The CDR3 bases are TGCGCCAGCAGCCAAGATACAGGTACCGCTGGGGCCAACGTCCTGACTTTC. The V and J genes are TRBV4-1 and TRBJ2-6; a weak D match, TRBD1 (5 bases). Trimming removed 0 bases from V and 2 bases from J, with 11 bases in between. The CDR3 is 17 amino acids. Germline V lookup: CDR1 MGHRA, CDR2 YSYEKL.

This clonotype was seen repeatedly, ten times or more. This chain uses TRBV6-1 with TRBJ2-7; a possible D gene is TRBD1 (5 bases). The CDR3 length is 13 residues. The V gene's germline CDR1 is MNHNS and CDR2 SASEGT. Trimming took off 6 bases at V and 1 base at J, with 10 bases between the two ends. CDR3 coding DNA: TGTGCCAGCAGAACCCCAGGGTCCTACGAGCAGTACTTC. It yields the protein CASRTPGSYEQYF.

The sample holds many counts of this clonotype. V usage is TRBV4-2 and J usage is TRBJ2-1; D not resolved. Trimming stripped 1 base from V and 10 bases from J, with 8 bases between. The V gene's germline CDR1 is LGHNA and CDR2 YNFKEQ. There are 12 residues in the CDR3. The CDR3 nucleotides read TGTGCCAGCAGCCAAGTCGGTTACGAGCAGTTCTTC. It specifies CASSQVGYEQFF.

This clonotype showed up many times. V usage is TRBV5-5 and J usage is TRBJ1-2; D is ambiguous. V was cut by 3 bases and J by 5 bases, with 17 bases left in between. Germline assignment: CDR1 SGHKS and CDR2 YYEKEE (reference sequence). The CDR3 is 15 amino acids. The CDR3 nucleotides read TGTGCCAGCAGCTCCGGACCATCACCCTTTTATGGCTACACCTTC. Protein sequence: CASSSGPSPFYGYTF.

This clonotype was detected ten times or more. The rearrangement uses TRBV5-1 and TRBJ1-1; D unclear. Trimming took off 0 bases at V and 0 bases at J, with 9 bases between the two ends. CDR1 and CDR2 from the germline V gene are SGHRS and YFSETQ. The CDR3 has 15 residues. CDR3 sequence reads: CASSLGPILNTEAFF. CDR3 nucleotide sequence: TGCGCCAGCAGCTTGGGACCGATCCTGAACACTGAAGCTTTCTTT.

This clonotype was counted ten times or more. The chain combines TRBV29-1 with TRBJ2-7; D unresolved. Trimming left V 5 bases short and J 2 bases short, with 10 bases between. This CDR3 has 12 amino acids. Germline V CDR1 and CDR2: SQVTM, ANQGSEA. This CDR3 is CSVQVSTYEQYF. The CDR3 coding sequence is TGCAGCGTTCAGGTTTCTACCTACGAGCAGTACTTC.

This clonotype was seen at least ten times. The V and J genes are TRBV12-3 or TRBV12-4 and TRBJ1-5, with 10 bases matching TRBD1. The V segment lost 8 bases and the J segment 6 bases; nucleotides outside the gene matches: 7. This CDR3 is 14 amino acids long. As DNA, the CDR3 is TGTGCCAGCGCCCGGACAGGGGGATTTCAGCCCCAGCATTTT. It encodes CASARTGGFQPQHF.

This clonotype appeared many times. Relative to the germline gene, one junction end is altered; a read error may explain this. The J gene is TRBJ2-1, the V gene TRBV4-3; D ambiguous. This CDR3 spans 14 amino acids. Germline CDR1 reads LGHNA; CDR2 reads YSLEER. The CDR3 DNA reads TGCGCCAGCAGTCAAGGGATGCTACACAATGAGCAGTTCTTC. It specifies CASSQGMLHNEQFF.

As to this clonotype: This sequence may be a read error, since a much larger clone differs from it by one base. This chain joins TRBV11-1 and TRBJ2-3; 8 nucleotides agree with TRBD1. The CDR3 is 16 residues long. Germline CDR1 and CDR2: SGHAT and FQDESV (reference sequence). This chain's CDR3 is CANSPDSGTGGYTQYF. DNA for the CDR3: TGTGCCAACAGCCCGGACTCTGGGACAGGAGGTTATACGCAGTATTTT.

The sample holds many counts of this clonotype. The CDR3, as DNA: TGTGCCAGCAGCCCCCACCCCTCTGGGGCCAACGTCCTGACTTTC. It codes for CASSPHPSGANVLTF. This sequence joins TRBV3-1 and TRBJ2-6; no firm D call. CDR3 length: 15 amino acids. Trimming took 4 bases from V and 0 from J, leaving 7 bases between them. In germline, CDR1 is LGHDT, CDR2 YNNKEL (reference sequence).